A selection of T cell receptor beta chains follows, all from one sample in a study of CD8+ T cells in alopecia areata. The repertoire was sequenced with immunoSEQ multiplex PCR; TCRdb's copy has only in-frame clones and lacks some. Of just over 150,000 clones in the sample, about 53% are singletons; the top ten hold roughly a fifth. The starting material was CD8+ T cells sorted from blood, obtained at week 0. Every receptor here comes from a human donor with alopecia areata. Each CDR3 is given with its conserved first and last residue. D genes are given only for firm matches. Clone size is shown for a subset of rows, as once, few, many or a class of expanded clone.

CASSTDTQYF | TGTGCCAGCAGCACAGATACGCAGTATTTT | TRBJ2-3 | TRBV9 | . | .
CATSRAEAQETQYF | TGTGCCACCAGCAGAGCGGAAGCACAAGAGACCCAGTACTTC | TRBJ2-5 | TRBV15 | . | .
CSTWTGGLDGYTF | TGCAGCACTTGGACAGGGGGCTTAGATGGCTACACCTTC | TRBJ1-2 | TRBV29-1 | TRBD1 | few
CASSPGHASNQPQHF | TGTGCCAGCAGCCCTGGACATGCTAGCAATCAGCCCCAGCATTTT | TRBJ1-5 | TRBV6-5 | . | .
CASSQGYDTQYF | TGTGCCAGCAGCCAAGGGTACGATACGCAGTATTTT | TRBJ2-3 | TRBV14 | . | .
CASSRGGTGYEQYF | TGTGCCAGCAGCAGAGGGGGGACAGGCTACGAGCAGTACTTC | TRBJ2-7 | TRBV13 | TRBD1 | .
CASSLGEDADTQYF | TGCGCCAGCAGCTTGGGGGAGGACGCAGATACGCAGTATTTT | TRBJ2-3 | TRBV5-1 | . | .
CSGGQGNEAFF | TGCAGCGGGGGACAGGGGAATGAAGCTTTCTTT | TRBJ1-1 | TRBV29-1 | TRBD1 | .
CASRGGGLSGANVLTF | TGTGCCAGCAGGGGAGGGGGCCTCTCCGGGGCCAACGTCCTGACTTTC | TRBJ2-6 | TRBV27 | . | .
CASSYNGNTEAFF | TGTGCCAGCAGCTACAACGGGAACACTGAAGCTTTCTTT | TRBJ1-1 | TRBV5-4 | . | few
CASSSSYGYTF | TGTGCCAGCAGTTCCTCGTATGGCTACACCTTC | TRBJ1-2 | TRBV6-6 | . | few
CAWSDTTEAFF | TGTGCCTGGAGTGATACCACTGAAGCTTTCTTT | TRBJ1-1 | TRBV30 | . | .
CASSSPAGGPGEQFF | TGTGCCAGCAGCTCCCCAGCGGGGGGGCCTGGTGAGCAGTTCTTC | TRBJ2-1 | TRBV7-6 | TRBD2 | .
CASSPGTGGYTF | TGTGCCAGCAGCCCCGGGACAGGGGGCTACACCTTC | TRBJ1-2 | TRBV27 | TRBD1 | .
CSVEFDSSGNTIYF | TGCAGCGTTGAGTTCGACAGCTCTGGAAACACCATATATTTT | TRBJ1-3 | TRBV29-1 | . | .
CASSPLGTQYF | TGTGCCAGCAGCCCCCTAGGGACCCAGTACTTC | TRBJ2-5 | TRBV7-2 | . | .
CASSRATNEKLFF | TGCGCCAGCAGCAGGGCAACTAATGAAAAACTGTTTTTT | TRBJ1-4 | TRBV4-3 | . | .
CATTVAATNEKLFF | TGTGCCACTACCGTGGCTGCAACTAATGAAAAACTGTTTTTT | TRBJ1-4 | TRBV19 | . | few
CASSQDPADTEAFF | TGCGCCAGCAGCCAAGATCCGGCTGACACTGAAGCTTTCTTT | TRBJ1-1 | TRBV4-3 | . | once
CASSIGTGDYEQYF | TGTGCCAGTAGTATCGGGACAGGAGACTACGAGCAGTACTTC | TRBJ2-7 | TRBV19 | TRBD1 | few
CASSPGTGGYEQYF | TGCGCCAGCAGCCCCGGGACAGGGGGCTACGAGCAGTACTTC | TRBJ2-7 | TRBV5-1 | TRBD1 | once
CASSTRTESKETQYF | TGTGCCAGCAGCACCAGGACAGAATCAAAAGAGACCCAGTACTTC | TRBJ2-5 | TRBV7-9 | . | .